This T cell receptor beta chain is from a study of cytomegalovirus exposure and HLA in healthy donors. Overall study context: Unique TCRs from HLA-typed donors, some 85 million of them, were held in an early data release.

General study points: Information on immune exposure was restricted to one variable (CMV serostatus). Follow-up analysis later connected one missense variant in DCLRE1C with trimming of TCR beta V- and J-genes. The productive fraction for most TCR beta V segments was about 90% or about 30% in an earlier analysis.

There are 14 residues in the CDR3. In germline, CDR1 is MNHEY, CDR2 SVGAGI. Unmatched junction bases numbered 8, after V lost 0 bases and J lost 10 bases. PCR was performed using 60 Vbeta and 13 Jbeta primers. The method was immunoSEQ multiplex PCR; TCRdb's version includes in-frame clones alone and lacks a portion of them. The sample is made up of 160,000 or so clones, and the top ten hold 2.1% of it. Concerning this clone itself: Its antigen is currently unknown.

Sequencing used PBMCs. This clonotype was sampled from a man aged 25 to 40 in good health and CMV-seronegative. The V call is TRBV6-5, the J call TRBJ1-2; TRBD1 aligns across 7 bases. The CDR3 DNA follows: TGTGCCAGCAGTTACTCGAGGGGGCAGGCTCACTACACCTTC. Its protein is CASSYSRGQAHYTF.